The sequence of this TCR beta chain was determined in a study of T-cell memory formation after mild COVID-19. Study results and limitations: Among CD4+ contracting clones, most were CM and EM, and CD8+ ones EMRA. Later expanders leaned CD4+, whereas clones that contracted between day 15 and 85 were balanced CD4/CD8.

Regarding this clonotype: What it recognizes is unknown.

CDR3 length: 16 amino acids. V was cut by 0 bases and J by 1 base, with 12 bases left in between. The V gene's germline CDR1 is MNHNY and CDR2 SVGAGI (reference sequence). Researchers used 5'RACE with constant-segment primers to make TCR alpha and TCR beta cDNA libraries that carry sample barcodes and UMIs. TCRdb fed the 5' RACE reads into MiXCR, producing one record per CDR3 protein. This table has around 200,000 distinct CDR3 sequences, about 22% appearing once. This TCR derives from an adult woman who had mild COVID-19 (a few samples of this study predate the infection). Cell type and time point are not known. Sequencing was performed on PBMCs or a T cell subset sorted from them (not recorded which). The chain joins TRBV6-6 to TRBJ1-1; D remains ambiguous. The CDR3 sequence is CASSYSLRARNTEAFF. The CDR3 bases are TGTGCCAGCAGTTACTCGCTGCGGGCTCGGAACACTGAAGCTTTCTTT.